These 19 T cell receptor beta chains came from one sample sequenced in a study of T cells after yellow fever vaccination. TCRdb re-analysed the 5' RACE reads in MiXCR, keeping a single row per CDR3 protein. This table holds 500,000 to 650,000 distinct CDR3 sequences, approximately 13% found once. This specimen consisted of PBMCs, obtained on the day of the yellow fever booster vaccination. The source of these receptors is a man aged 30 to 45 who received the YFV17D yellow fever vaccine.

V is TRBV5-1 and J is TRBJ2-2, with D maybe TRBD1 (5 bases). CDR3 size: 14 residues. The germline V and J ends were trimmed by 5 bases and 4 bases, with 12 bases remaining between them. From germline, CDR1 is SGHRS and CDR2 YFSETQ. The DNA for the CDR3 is TGCGCCAGCAGGGCAGGGTCCGCCACCGGGGAGCTGTTTTTT. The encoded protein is CASRAGSATGELFF. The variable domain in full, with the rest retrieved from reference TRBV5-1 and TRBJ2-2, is KAGVTQTPRYLIKTRGQQVTLSCSPISGHRSVSWYQQTPGQGLQFLFEYFSETQRNKGNFPGRFSGRQFSNSRSEMNVSTLELGDSALYLCASRAGSATGELFFGEGSRLTVL.

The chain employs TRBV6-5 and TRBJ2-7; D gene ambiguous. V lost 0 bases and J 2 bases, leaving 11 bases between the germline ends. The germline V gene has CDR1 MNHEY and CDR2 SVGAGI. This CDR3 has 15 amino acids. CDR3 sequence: CASSYSTQLTYEQYF. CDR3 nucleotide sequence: TGTGCCAGCAGTTACTCGACCCAGCTTACCTACGAGCAGTACTTC.

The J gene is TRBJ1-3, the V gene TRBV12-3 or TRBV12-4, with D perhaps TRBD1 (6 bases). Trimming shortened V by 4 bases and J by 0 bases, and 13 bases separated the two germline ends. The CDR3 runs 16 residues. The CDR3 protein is CASSSGQRISGNTIYF. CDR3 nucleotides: TGTGCCAGCAGTTCCGGACAGAGGATCTCTGGAAACACCATATATTTT.

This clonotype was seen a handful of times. The CDR3 loop reads CATWDTKGTIYF. CDR3 DNA sequence: TGTGCCACGTGGGACACCAAGGGGACCATATATTTT. This chain connects TRBV7-2 to TRBJ1-3; D might be TRBD1 (6 bases). Germline values: CDR1 SGHTA, CDR2 FQGNSA. V was cut by 10 bases and J by 10 bases, with 17 bases left in between. CDR3 length: 12 amino acids.

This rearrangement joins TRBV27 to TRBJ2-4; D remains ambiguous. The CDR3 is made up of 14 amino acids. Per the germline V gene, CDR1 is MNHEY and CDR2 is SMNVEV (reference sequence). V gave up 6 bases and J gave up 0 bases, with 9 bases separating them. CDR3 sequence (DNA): TGTGCCAGCAGCCCATTTCTAGCCAAAAACATTCAGTACTTC. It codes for CASSPFLAKNIQYF.

CDR3 residues: CASSFLRVSANEQFF. The CDR3 nucleotides read TGTGCCAGCAGTTTCTTACGGGTGTCTGCTAATGAGCAGTTCTTC. The gene calls are TRBV28 and TRBJ2-1; the D is unclear. This CDR3 spans 15 amino acids. The V gene lost 3 bases and the J gene lost 7 bases, with 16 bases spanning the gap. CDR1 MDHEN and CDR2 SYDVKM come from the germline V gene.

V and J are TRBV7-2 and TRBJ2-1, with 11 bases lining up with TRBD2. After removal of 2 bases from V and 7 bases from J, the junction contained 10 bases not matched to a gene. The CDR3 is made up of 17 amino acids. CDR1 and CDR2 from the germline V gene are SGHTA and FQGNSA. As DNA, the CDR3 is TGTGCCAGCAGCTTACAACAGTACACTAGCGGGAGAAATGAGCAGTTCTTC. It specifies CASSLQQYTSGRNEQFF.

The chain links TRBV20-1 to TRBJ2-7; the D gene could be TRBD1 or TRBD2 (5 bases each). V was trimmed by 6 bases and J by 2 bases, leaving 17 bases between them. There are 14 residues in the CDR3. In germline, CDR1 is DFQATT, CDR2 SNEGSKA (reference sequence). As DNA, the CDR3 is TGCAGTGCAGATTCCGGGACGGATGCCTACGAGCAGTACTTC. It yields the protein CSADSGTDAYEQYF.

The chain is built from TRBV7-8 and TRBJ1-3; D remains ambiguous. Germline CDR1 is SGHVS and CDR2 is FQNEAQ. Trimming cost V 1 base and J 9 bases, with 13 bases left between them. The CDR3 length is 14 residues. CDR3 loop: CASSLVFPTGTIYF. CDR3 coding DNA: TGTGCCAGCAGCTTAGTTTTTCCTACGGGCACCATATATTTT.

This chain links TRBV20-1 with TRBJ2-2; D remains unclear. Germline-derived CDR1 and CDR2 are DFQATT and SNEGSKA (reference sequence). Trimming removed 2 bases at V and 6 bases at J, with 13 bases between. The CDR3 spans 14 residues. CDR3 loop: CSARLIGTPGELFF. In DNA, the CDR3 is TGCAGTGCTAGATTGATCGGAACGCCCGGGGAGCTGTTTTTT.

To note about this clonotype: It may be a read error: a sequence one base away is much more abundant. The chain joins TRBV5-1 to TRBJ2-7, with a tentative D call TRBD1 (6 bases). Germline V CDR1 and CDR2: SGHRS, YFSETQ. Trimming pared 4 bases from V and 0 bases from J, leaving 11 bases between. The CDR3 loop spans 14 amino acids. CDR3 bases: TGCGCCAGCAGCCCGGGACATGGCTCCTACGAGCAGTACTTC. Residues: CASSPGHGSYEQYF.

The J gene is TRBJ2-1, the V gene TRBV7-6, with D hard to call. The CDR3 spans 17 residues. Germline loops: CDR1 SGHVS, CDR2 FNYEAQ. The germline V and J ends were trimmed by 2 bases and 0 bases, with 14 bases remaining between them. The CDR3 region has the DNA TGTGCCAGCAGCTTATCTGGGGTGGCGAGCTCCTACAATGAGCAGTTCTTC. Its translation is CASSLSGVASSYNEQFF.

In DNA form, the CDR3 reads TGTGCCAGTGGACAGGGAGAAGTCGGGGAGCTGTTTTTT. It translates to CASGQGEVGELFF. This chain joins TRBV7-9 and TRBJ2-2; the match to TRBD1 covers 8 bases. The CDR3 has 13 amino acids. V dropped 9 bases and J dropped 7; count of bases not matched to a gene: 7. Germline lookup yields CDR1 SEHNR and CDR2 FQNEAQ (reference sequence).

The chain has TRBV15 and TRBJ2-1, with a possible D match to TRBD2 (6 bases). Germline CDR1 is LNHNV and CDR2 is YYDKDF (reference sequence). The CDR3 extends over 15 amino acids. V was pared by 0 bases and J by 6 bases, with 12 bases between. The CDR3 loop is CATSRDPRDFNEQFF. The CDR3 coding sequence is TGTGCCACCAGCAGAGATCCCAGGGACTTCAATGAGCAGTTCTTC.

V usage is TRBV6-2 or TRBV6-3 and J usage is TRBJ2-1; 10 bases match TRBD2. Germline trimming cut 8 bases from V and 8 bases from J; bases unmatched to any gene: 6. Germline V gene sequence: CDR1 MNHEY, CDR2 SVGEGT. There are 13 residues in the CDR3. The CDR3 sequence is CASSSGRLDEQFF. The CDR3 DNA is TGTGCCAGCTCTAGCGGGAGACTGGATGAGCAGTTCTTC.

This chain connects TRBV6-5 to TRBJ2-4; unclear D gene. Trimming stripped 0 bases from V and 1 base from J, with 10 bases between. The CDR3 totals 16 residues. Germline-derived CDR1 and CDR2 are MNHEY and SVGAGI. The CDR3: CASSYSQASAKNIQYF. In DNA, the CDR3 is TGTGCCAGCAGTTACTCCCAGGCCTCTGCCAAAAACATTCAGTACTTC.

Here the CDR3 reads CASSQTLAGEETQYF. The CDR3 nucleotides read TGCGCCAGCAGCCAGACACTAGCGGGGGAAGAGACCCAGTACTTC. V and J are TRBV4-3 and TRBJ2-5; 11 nucleotides line up with TRBD2. The CDR3 has 15 residues. Germline V gene lookup returns CDR1 LGHNA and CDR2 YSLEER. V gave up 3 bases and J gave up 3 bases; unmatched junction bases: 3.

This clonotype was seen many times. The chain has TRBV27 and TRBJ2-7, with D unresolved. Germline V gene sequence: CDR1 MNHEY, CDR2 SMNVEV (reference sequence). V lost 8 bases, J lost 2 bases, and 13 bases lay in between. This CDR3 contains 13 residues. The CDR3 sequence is CASSRWKAYEQYF. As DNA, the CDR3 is TGTGCCAGCTCCCGGTGGAAGGCCTACGAGCAGTACTTC.

The CDR3 spells CSAPYWGAPYNSPLHF. Written as DNA, the CDR3 is TGCAGTGCTCCTTACTGGGGGGCCCCCTATAATTCACCCCTCCACTTT. This chain links TRBV20-1 with TRBJ1-6, with D maybe TRBD1 (6 bases). CDR3 length: 16 amino acids. Germline V CDR1 and CDR2: DFQATT, SNEGSKA (reference sequence). V lost 5 bases, J lost 2 bases, and 16 bases lay in between.